The 30 T cell receptor beta chains reported below all come from one sample, sequenced in a study of blood T cell repertoires in COVID-19. Libraries were prepared by immunoSEQ multiplex PCR; TCRdb keeps only in-frame clonotypes and omits some of them. The sample lists 150,000 or so clones; approximately 83% were seen once. The sequencing input was peripheral blood. Receptors originate from a woman aged 55-70 years with acute or convalescent COVID-19.

The CDR3, as DNA: TGTGCCAGCAGCCCCAACGTCGGGGAGACCCAGTACTTC. Encoded protein: CASSPNVGETQYF. The V gene is TRBV7-9, the J gene TRBJ2-5; D is uncertain. Germline V gives CDR1 SEHNR, CDR2 FQNEAQ (reference sequence). CDR3 length equals 13 residues. Trimming removed 5 bases at V and 5 bases at J, with 12 bases between.

The chain carries TRBV29-1 and TRBJ2-7; 7 bases agree with TRBD2. The trim removed 4 bases at V and 5 bases at J, leaving 5 bases unmatched. Per germline, CDR1 SQVTM and CDR2 ANQGSEA. The CDR3 spans 12 residues. The CDR3 spells CSVGTRKNEQYF. The CDR3 DNA is TGCAGCGTTGGGACTAGAAAAAACGAGCAGTACTTC.

The chain carries TRBV28 and TRBJ1-5; 8 positions match TRBD1. With V trimmed by 6 bases and J by 6 bases, 10 bases remained unmatched. CDR1 and CDR2 from the germline V gene are MDHEN and SYDVKM. The CDR3 consists of 15 residues. The CDR3 region is CASRAVAGTGQPQHF. CDR3 DNA sequence: TGTGCCAGCAGAGCAGTGGCAGGGACAGGTCAGCCCCAGCATTTT.

The rearrangement links TRBV19 to TRBJ1-3, with 7 bases lining up with TRBD1. The CDR3 has 14 residues. The V gene end was trimmed by 6 bases and the J gene end by 0 bases; junction bases not matched to a gene: 2. Per germline, CDR1 LNHDA and CDR2 SQIVND (reference sequence). The CDR3, as DNA: TGTGCCAGTAGAAACAGGGGCTCTGGAAACACCATATATTTT. Amino acid sequence: CASRNRGSGNTIYF. Filled out from reference TRBV19 and TRBJ1-3, the complete variable domain reads DGGITQSPKYLFRKEGQNVTLSCEQNLNHDAMYWYRQDPGQGLRLIYYSQIVNDFQKGDIAEGYSVSREKKESFPLTVTSAQKNPTAFYLCASRNRGSGNTIYFGEGSWLTVV.

V usage is TRBV6-6 and J usage is TRBJ2-5; D is perhaps TRBD2 (6 bases). This CDR3 comprises 15 residues. Deletions cut 2 bases from V and 9 bases from J, with 19 bases between. Germline V gene lookup returns CDR1 MNHNY and CDR2 SVGAGI (reference sequence). CDR3 in DNA: TGTGCCAGCAGTTACGGGCCCGGGGGTCCGGGGGCCCAGTACTTC. It specifies CASSYGPGGPGAQYF.

The chain has TRBV28 and TRBJ2-5; D unclear. This CDR3 comprises 15 residues. From germline, CDR1 is MDHEN and CDR2 SYDVKM. The V and J ends lost 0 bases and 5 bases respectively, with 13 bases between them. The CDR3 here is CASSLWFASEETQYF. For the CDR3, the DNA is TGTGCCAGCAGTTTATGGTTCGCTAGTGAGGAGACCCAGTACTTC.

V gene TRBV29-1 combines with J gene TRBJ2-3; 7 bases map to TRBD1. With V trimmed by 6 bases and J by 4 bases, 4 bases remained unmatched. The CDR3 spans 12 residues. CDR1 and CDR2 from the germline V gene are SQVTM and ANQGSEA. Here the CDR3 reads CSVGTAPDTQYF. The CDR3 DNA follows: TGCAGCGTGGGGACAGCTCCAGATACGCAGTATTTT.

The chain is built from TRBV28 and TRBJ1-1, with D possibly matching TRBD1 (5 bases). V lost 5 bases to trimming and J lost 7 bases, with 14 bases between them. The CDR3 consists of 13 residues. The germline V gene has CDR1 MDHEN and CDR2 SYDVKM. The CDR3 is CASSHQSGFEAFF. The CDR3, as DNA: TGTGCCAGCAGTCACCAATCAGGGTTTGAAGCTTTCTTT. Full variable domain (missing parts from reference TRBV28 and TRBJ1-1): DVKVTQSSRYLVKRTGEKVFLECVQDMDHENMFWYRQDPGLGLRLIYFSYDVKMKEKGDIPEGYSVSREKKERFSLILESASTNQTSMYLCASSHQSGFEAFFGQGTRLTVV.

V and J are TRBV19 and TRBJ2-5; D unclear. CDR3 length: 15 residues. From germline, CDR1 is LNHDA and CDR2 SQIVND (reference sequence). Trimming stripped 3 bases from V and 5 bases from J, with 16 bases between. The CDR3, as DNA: TGTGCCAGTAGTATGCTTGATGTGGGCTGGGAGACCCAGTACTTC. Protein product: CASSMLDVGWETQYF. The whole variable domain, remainder taken from reference TRBV19 and TRBJ2-5, is DGGITQSPKYLFRKEGQNVTLSCEQNLNHDAMYWYRQDPGQGLRLIYYSQIVNDFQKGDIAEGYSVSREKKESFPLTVTSAQKNPTAFYLCASSMLDVGWETQYFGPGTRLLVL.

The chain combines TRBV29-1 with TRBJ1-2; 10 bases are shared with TRBD1. CDR3 length equals 13 residues. CDR1 is SQVTM, CDR2 ANQGSEA, per germline. The V gene end was trimmed by 6 bases and the J gene end by 4 bases; junction bases not matched to a gene: 5. CDR3 residues: CSVGTGASYGYTF. CDR3 nucleotide sequence: TGCAGCGTGGGGACAGGGGCCTCCTATGGCTACACCTTC.

The genes are TRBV6-6 and TRBJ2-3; D gene unclear. The V gene's germline CDR1 is MNHNY and CDR2 SVGAGI (reference sequence). CDR3 length: 16 amino acids. Trimming removed 2 bases from V and 0 bases from J, with 12 bases in between. CDR3 nucleotide sequence: TGTGCCAGCAGTTACCTCCGTGTTCCTAGCACAGATACGCAGTATTTT. It codes for CASSYLRVPSTDTQYF.

The rearrangement uses TRBV13 and TRBJ2-2, with TRBD1 matching 7 bases. Germline CDR1 is PRHDT and CDR2 is FYEKMQ (reference sequence). Losses at the gene ends were 5 bases for V and 3 bases for J; bases not matched to a gene: 6. The CDR3 runs 15 residues. The CDR3 loop reads CASSLMGQYTGELFF. The CDR3 coding sequence is TGTGCCAGCAGCCTAATGGGACAGTACACCGGGGAGCTGTTTTTT.

V is TRBV7-9 and J is TRBJ2-5; TRBD1 agrees at 11 bases. The germline V gene encodes CDR1 SEHNR and CDR2 FQNEAQ (reference sequence). Trimming took 5 bases from V and 4 from J; bases not matched to a gene: 3. This CDR3 has 14 residues. CDR3 sequence (DNA): TGTGCCAGCAGCCCGGGACAGGGGGTAGAGACCCAGTACTTC. It specifies CASSPGQGVETQYF.

This clone has only a few counts. The V gene is TRBV19, the J gene TRBJ1-5; possible D gene TRBD1, 6 bases. V lost 2 bases and J lost 4, with 12 bases in between. CDR1 is LNHDA and CDR2 is SQIVND in the germline V gene (reference sequence). The length of the CDR3 is 15 residues. Here the CDR3 DNA reads TGTGCCAGTAGTATAAAGGACAGACCAAATCAGCCCCAGCATTTT. Protein sequence: CASSIKDRPNQPQHF.

This chain uses TRBV4-3 with TRBJ2-1; 9 bases map to TRBD2. Germline CDR1 LGHNA, CDR2 YSLEER. The CDR3 consists of 15 residues. J was trimmed by 9 bases and V by 4 bases; bases with no gene match: 10. CDR3 bases: TGCGCCAGCAGCCCGGGACTAGCCTCATATCGTGAGCAGTTCTTC. Translating it yields CASSPGLASYREQFF.

The chain employs TRBV29-1 and TRBJ2-6; D possibly corresponds to TRBD2 (5 bases). The length of the CDR3 is 16 residues. Germline loops: CDR1 SQVTM, CDR2 ANQGSEA. Between the trimmed V and J ends, which lost 6 bases and 2 bases, there was a span of 17 bases. CDR3 bases: TGCAGCGTCGGATATACCTCCGGGGCTGGGGCCAACGTCCTGACTTTC. Residues: CSVGYTSGAGANVLTF. Full variable domain (missing parts from reference TRBV29-1 and TRBJ2-6): SAVISQKPSRDICQRGTSLTIQCQVDSQVTMMFWYRQQPGQSLTLIATANQGSEATYESGFVIDKFPISRPNLTFSTLTVSNMSPEDSSIYLCSVGYTSGAGANVLTFGAGSRLTVL.

This clone came up a few times. The chain is built from TRBV19 and TRBJ2-2, with D maybe TRBD2 (6 bases). V gave up 5 bases and J gave up 3 bases, with 10 bases separating them. Germline CDR1 reads LNHDA; CDR2 reads SQIVND (reference sequence). This CDR3 region has 14 residues. The CDR3 sequence is CASSVLAHTGELFF. The DNA for the CDR3 is TGTGCCAGTAGTGTTCTAGCGCACACCGGGGAGCTGTTTTTT.

This chain connects TRBV9 to TRBJ1-2; possible D gene TRBD1, 6 bases. V was trimmed by 3 bases and J by 4 bases, leaving 16 bases between them. Germline CDR1 SGDLS, CDR2 YYNGEE. The CDR3 consists of 15 residues. The CDR3 protein is CASSAQDSSVYGYTF. CDR3 nucleotides: TGTGCCAGCAGCGCCCAGGACAGTTCTGTCTATGGCTACACCTTC.

The chain is built from TRBV5-8 and TRBJ2-3; D is ambiguous. Looked up from germline, CDR1 is SGHTS and CDR2 is YDEGEE. The CDR3 consists of 16 residues. V was clipped by 1 base and J by 1 base, with 13 bases between them. CDR3 sequence: CASSLLRTEGTDTQYF. CDR3 DNA: TGTGCCAGCAGCTTGCTTCGCACCGAGGGCACAGATACGCAGTATTTT. The variable domain in full, with the rest retrieved from reference TRBV5-8 and TRBJ2-3, is EAGVTQSPTHLIKTRGQQATLRCSPISGHTSVYWYQQALGLGLQFLLWYDEGEERNRGNFPPRFSGRQFPNYSSELNVNALELEDSALYLCASSLLRTEGTDTQYFGPGTRLTVL.

The chain has TRBV9 and TRBJ2-5; D is perhaps TRBD2 (6 bases). Per the germline V gene, CDR1 is SGDLS and CDR2 is YYNGEE. This CDR3 contains 14 residues. V was clipped by 0 bases and J by 5 bases, with 11 bases between them. The DNA of the CDR3 is TGTGCCAGCAGCGTAGGACGGGAGCGGGAGACCCAGTACTTC. It yields the protein CASSVGRERETQYF.

This sequence joins TRBV2 and TRBJ2-7; D is possibly TRBD1 (5 bases). Trimming took 4 bases from V and 3 from J, leaving 10 bases between them. This CDR3 spans 13 amino acids. Germline V gene lookup returns CDR1 SNHLY and CDR2 FYNNEI. The CDR3 DNA is TGTGCCAGCAGTGTAGGACACTACTACGAGCAGTACTTC. Translating it yields CASSVGHYYEQYF.

The chain has TRBV9 and TRBJ2-7; 7 bases map to TRBD2. With 3 bases clipped from V and 5 bases from J, the junction kept 11 bases outside the gene matches. This CDR3 contains 15 residues. Per germline, CDR1 SGDLS and CDR2 YYNGEE. The chain's CDR3 is CASSANQVGLDEQYF. In DNA form, the CDR3 reads TGTGCCAGCAGCGCCAACCAAGTCGGACTAGACGAGCAGTACTTC.

The chain has TRBV19 and TRBJ2-1; possibly TRBD1 for D (5 bases). The CDR3 runs 13 residues. Germline CDR1 and CDR2: LNHDA and SQIVND (reference sequence). The ends were cut back, 5 bases at V and 6 bases at J, with 11 bases in the middle. The CDR3 is CASSWVDSNEQFF. The CDR3 bases are TGTGCCAGTAGTTGGGTCGACAGCAATGAGCAGTTCTTC.

This sequence joins TRBV3-1 (or the pseudogene TRBV3-2) and TRBJ1-3, with a tentative D call TRBD1 (6 bases). With 6 bases removed from V and 6 bases from J, the gap between germline ends came to 12 bases. Germline V gene lookup returns CDR1 LGHDT and CDR2 YNNKEL (reference sequence). The CDR3 extends over 13 amino acids. The CDR3 protein is CASRPRGKNTIYF. The CDR3 DNA reads as TGTGCCAGCAGGCCCAGGGGAAAAAACACCATATATTTT.

The chain uses TRBV5-4 and TRBJ1-1; TRBD1 aligns across 7 bases. V lost 4 bases, J lost 5 bases, and 8 bases stayed unmatched. The CDR3 runs 14 residues. The V gene's germline CDR1 is SGHNT and CDR2 YYREEE (reference sequence). The DNA of the CDR3 is TGTGCCAGCAGCGCAGGGACAGAGTGGACTGAAGCTTTCTTT. This gives the protein CASSAGTEWTEAFF.

The J gene is TRBJ1-3, the V gene TRBV27, with unresolved D. This CDR3 has 17 residues. The germline CDR1 and CDR2 sequences are MNHEY and SMNVEV (reference sequence). Between the trimmed V and J ends, which lost 2 bases and 0 bases, there was a span of 14 bases. Here the CDR3 reads CASSLKSPGSSGNTIYF. In DNA, the CDR3 is TGTGCCAGCAGTTTAAAATCCCCCGGGAGCTCTGGAAACACCATATATTTT.

V gene TRBV10-3 combines with J gene TRBJ1-1; D uncertain. CDR3 size: 14 residues. CDR1 and CDR2 (germline): ENHRY, SYGVKD. V was cut by 3 bases and J by 3 bases, with 11 bases left in between. The chain's CDR3 is CAISEVKADTEAFF. DNA of the CDR3: TGTGCCATCAGTGAAGTAAAGGCGGACACTGAAGCTTTCTTT.

This clone came up once. The genes are TRBV7-9 and TRBJ2-5, with a weak D call TRBD1 (5 bases). From germline, CDR1 is SEHNR and CDR2 FQNEAQ (reference sequence). V dropped 5 bases and J dropped 2 bases, with 18 bases sitting between them. This CDR3 has 16 residues. CDR3 amino acids: CASSHRQKTMQETQYF. The CDR3 DNA reads TGTGCCAGCAGCCATCGACAGAAAACGATGCAAGAGACCCAGTACTTC.

V and J are TRBV5-5 and TRBJ2-7; TRBD2 might be the D (6 bases). Germline CDR1 is SGHKS and CDR2 is YYEKEE (reference sequence). There are 15 residues in the CDR3. V dropped 0 bases and J dropped 5 bases, with 15 bases sitting between them. The CDR3: CASSLVGRERDEQYF. The CDR3 nucleotides read TGTGCCAGCAGCTTGGTGGGGCGGGAACGCGACGAGCAGTACTTC. Variable domain in full (rest from reference TRBV5-5 and TRBJ2-7): DAGVTQSPTHLIKTRGQQVTLRCSPISGHKSVSWYQQVLGQGPQFIFQYYEKEERGRGNFPDRFSARQFPNYSSELNVNALLLGDSALYLCASSLVGRERDEQYFGPGTRLTVT.

V and J are TRBV28 and TRBJ1-1; tentative D call: TRBD1 (5 bases). The ends were cut back, 5 bases at V and 1 base at J, with 20 bases in the middle. The germline gives CDR1 MDHEN, CDR2 SYDVKM. CDR3 length: 17 residues. The CDR3 DNA reads as TGTGCCAGCAGTCTTACATTGACCAGGGTTCGGAACACTGAAGCTTTCTTT. This sequence encodes CASSLTLTRVRNTEAFF.